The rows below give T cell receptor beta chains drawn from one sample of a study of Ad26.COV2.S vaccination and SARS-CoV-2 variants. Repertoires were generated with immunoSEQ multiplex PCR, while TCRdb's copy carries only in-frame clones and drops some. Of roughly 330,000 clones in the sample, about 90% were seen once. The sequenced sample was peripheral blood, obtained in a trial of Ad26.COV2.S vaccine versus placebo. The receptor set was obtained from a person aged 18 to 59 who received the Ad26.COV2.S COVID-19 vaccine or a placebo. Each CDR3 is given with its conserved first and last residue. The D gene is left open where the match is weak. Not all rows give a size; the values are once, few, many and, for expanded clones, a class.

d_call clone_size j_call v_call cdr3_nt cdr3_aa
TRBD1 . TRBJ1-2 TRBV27 TGTGCCAGCAGTTTATACCCAGGGGGCTCTTATGGCTACACCTTC CASSLYPGGSYGYTF
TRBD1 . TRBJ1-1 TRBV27 TGTGCCAGCAGTTTTCGCACAGGGGGATTCACTGAAGCTTTCTTT CASSFRTGGFTEAFF
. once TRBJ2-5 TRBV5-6 TGTGCCAGCAGCTTGCGGCCGGGGGAGACCCAGTACTTC CASSLRPGETQYF
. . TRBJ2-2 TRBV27 TGTGCCAGCAGTTTACTACGGACCGGGGAGCTGTTTTTT CASSLLRTGELFF
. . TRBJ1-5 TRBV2 TGTGCCAGCAGTGAAGCGTTAGGACAGTGGAGCAGGAACAATCAGCCCCAGCATTTT CASSEALGQWSRNNQPQHF
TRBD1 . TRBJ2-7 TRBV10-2 TGCGCCAGCAGTCCGGACAGGGTCTACGAGCAGTACTTC CASSPDRVYEQYF
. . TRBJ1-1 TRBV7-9 TGTGCCAGCAGCCCAAGTGGACAGAGGGCCAACACTGAAGCTTTCTTT CASSPSGQRANTEAFF
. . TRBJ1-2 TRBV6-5 TGTGCCACCCGGGATCCCCTTTGGGACTATGGCTACACCTTC CATRDPLWDYGYTF
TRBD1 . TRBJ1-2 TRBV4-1 TGCGCCAGCAGCCCCTGGACAGGGGATGGCTACACCTTC CASSPWTGDGYTF
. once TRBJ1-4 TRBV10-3 TGTGCCATCAGGGCAGGCCTAAATGAAAAACTGTTTTTT CAIRAGLNEKLFF
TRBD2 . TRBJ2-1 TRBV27 TGTGCCAGCAGTTTCCTGGGCGGGAGGGGCAACAATGAGCAGTTCTTC CASSFLGGRGNNEQFF
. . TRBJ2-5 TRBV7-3 TGTGCCAGCAGCTCCGGCCAGAGGGGAGCGGAAGAGACCCAGTACTTC CASSSGQRGAEETQYF
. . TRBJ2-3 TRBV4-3 TGCGCCAGCAGCCAAGATCGGCGTTCAGATACGCAGTATTTT CASSQDRRSDTQYF
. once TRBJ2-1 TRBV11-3 TGTGCCAGCAGCTTCGGAGGTTTCGATGAGCAGTTCTTC CASSFGGFDEQFF
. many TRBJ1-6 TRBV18 TGTGCCAGCTCACCATCCTTGCGCTCCTATAATTCACCCCTCCACTTT CASSPSLRSYNSPLHF
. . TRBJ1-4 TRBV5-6 TGTGCCAGCAGCTTAAAGGAGGGAACTTCTAATGAAAAACTGTTTTTT CASSLKEGTSNEKLFF
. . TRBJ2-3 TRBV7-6 TGTGCCAGCAGCCTCCGGACCGGCACAGATACGCAGTATTTT CASSLRTGTDTQYF
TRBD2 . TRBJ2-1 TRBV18 TGTGCCAGCTCACCACCGGGACTAGCGGCCTACAATGAGCAGTTCTTC CASSPPGLAAYNEQFF
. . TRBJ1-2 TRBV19 TGTGCCAGTAGTATCCCGGGGGCAGGAGGCTACACCTTC CASSIPGAGGYTF
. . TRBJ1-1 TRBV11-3 TGTGCCAGCAGCCGTATAGGCGCTCCTGAAGCTTTCTTT CASSRIGAPEAFF
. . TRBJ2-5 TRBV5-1 TGCGCCAGCAGCTTGCGACTGTCGGGGGAGACCCAGTACTTC CASSLRLSGETQYF
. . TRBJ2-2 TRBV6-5 TGTGCCAGCAGTTACTCCACCGGGAGCACCGGGGAGCTGTTTTTT CASSYSTGSTGELFF
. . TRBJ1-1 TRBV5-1 TGCGCCAGCAGCTCGGGACCGAGTAACACTGAAGCTTTCTTT CASSSGPSNTEAFF
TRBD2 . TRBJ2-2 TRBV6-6 TGTGCCAGCAGTTGGACTAGCGGGGACACCGGGGAGCTGTTTTTT CASSWTSGDTGELFF
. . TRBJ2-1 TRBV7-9 TGTGCCAGCAGCCATCCACGTGGGGGCGGCTACAATGAGCAGTTCTTC CASSHPRGGGYNEQFF
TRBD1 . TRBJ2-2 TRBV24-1 TGTGCCACCAGTGCCTCAGGGGGCAGGACCGGGGAGCTGTTTTTT CATSASGGRTGELFF
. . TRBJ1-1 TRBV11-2 TGTGCCAGCAGCTCACTCCGGGACAATCGGCCTGAAGCTTTCTTT CASSSLRDNRPEAFF
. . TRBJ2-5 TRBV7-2 TGTGCCAGCAGCTCTTGGGCGGTCCAAGAGACCCAGTACTTC CASSSWAVQETQYF
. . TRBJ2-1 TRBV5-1 TGCGCCAGCAGCTTGGACAATCCAGGGGCCAATGAGCAGTTCTTC CASSLDNPGANEQFF
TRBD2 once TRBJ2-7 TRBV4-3 TGCGCCAGCAGCCCGACCCCGGGACTAGCAATCCACGAGCAGTACTTC CASSPTPGLAIHEQYF
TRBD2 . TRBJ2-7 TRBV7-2 TGTGCCAGCAGCTTTGCCTTAGGCGGGGGTTCCTACGAGCAGTACTTC CASSFALGGGSYEQYF
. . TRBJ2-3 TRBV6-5 TGTGCCAGCCTCCCGGACCCCAACTTTCAAGATACGCAGTATTTT CASLPDPNFQDTQYF
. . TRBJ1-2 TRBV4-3 TGCGCCAGCAGCCAAGACCTACCCCCCTATGGCTACACCTTC CASSQDLPPYGYTF
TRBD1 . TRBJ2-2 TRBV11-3 TGTGCCGTAGGGGGACAGGGGTACACCGGGGAGCTGTTTTTT CAVGGQGYTGELFF
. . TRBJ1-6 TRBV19 TGTGCCAGTTCTATACAGAGAGTATCCCCTAATTCACCCCTCCACTTT CASSIQRVSPNSPLHF
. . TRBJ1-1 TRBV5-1 TGCGCCAGCAGCTTGGTAAGGGAGATGAACACTGAAGCTTTCTTT CASSLVREMNTEAFF
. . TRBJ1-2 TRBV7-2 TGTGCCAGCAGCGCACCAATTAACTATGGCTACACCTTC CASSAPINYGYTF
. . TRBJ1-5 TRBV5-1 TGCGCCAGCAGCTTGGGGACAGTCGGACAGCCCCAGCATTTT CASSLGTVGQPQHF
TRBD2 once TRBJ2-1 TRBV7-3 TGTGCCAGCAGCTTAGTCGGGGGGTCCTACAATGAGCAGTTCTTC CASSLVGGSYNEQFF
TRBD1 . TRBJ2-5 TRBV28 TGTGCCAGCAGTTCGTCGGGGACAGCGGAAGAGACCCAGTACTTC CASSSSGTAEETQYF
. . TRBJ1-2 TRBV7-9 TGTGCCAGCAGCTTAGTTGGGGCTGGAAGGGCTGCAAGCTATGGCTACACCTTC CASSLVGAGRAASYGYTF
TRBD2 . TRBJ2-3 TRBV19 TGTGCCACCAATCCGGGGCGGGAGACAACAGATACGCAGTATTTT CATNPGRETTDTQYF
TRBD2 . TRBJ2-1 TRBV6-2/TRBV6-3 TGTGCCAGCGGTTGGACTAGCGGGAGGGCTAGCACCTACAATGAGCAGTTCTTC CASGWTSGRASTYNEQFF
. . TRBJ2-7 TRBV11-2 TGTGCCAGCAGCCCCGGTAATTTAGGGGTAATGGACGAGCAGTACTTC CASSPGNLGVMDEQYF
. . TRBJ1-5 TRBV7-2 TGTGCCAGCAGCTCCCCCGACCTTTATAGCAATCAGCCCCAGCATTTT CASSSPDLYSNQPQHF
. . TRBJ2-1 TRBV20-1 TGCAGTGCTAGAGACAGCAATGAGCAGTTCTTC CSARDSNEQFF
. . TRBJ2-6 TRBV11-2 TGTGCCAGCAGCTTAAGGAGGGACAGCCCTAGCTCTGGGGCCAACGTCCTGACTTTC CASSLRRDSPSSGANVLTF
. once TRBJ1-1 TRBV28 TGTGCCAGCAGAAGGGCTGTCGGGGACACTGAAGCTTTCTTT CASRRAVGDTEAFF
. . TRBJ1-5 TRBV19 TGTGCCAGTAGTACGATGACCCAGCCCCAGCATTTT CASSTMTQPQHF
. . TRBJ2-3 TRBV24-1 TGTGCCACCAGTGATTCGGTGTTGGACACGCAGTATTTT CATSDSVLDTQYF
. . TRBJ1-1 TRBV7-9 TGTGCCAGCACCACGAACTACCGGGGGACTGAAGCTTTCTTT CASTTNYRGTEAFF
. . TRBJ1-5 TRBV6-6 TGTGCCAGCAGTTTTAGCAATCAGCCCCAGCATTTT CASSFSNQPQHF
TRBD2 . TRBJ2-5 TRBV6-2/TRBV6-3 TGTGCCAGCAGTTATCCCGGGACTAGCGGGGGGAGAGTCCAGTACTTC CASSYPGTSGGRVQYF
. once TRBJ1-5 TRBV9 TGTGCCAGCAGCGTAGGCCCAACGGCGGGCAATCAGCCCCAGCATTTT CASSVGPTAGNQPQHF
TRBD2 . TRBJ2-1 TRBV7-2 TGTGCCAGCAGGAGGACTAGCGGGGGGGACAATGAGCAGTTCTTC CASRRTSGGDNEQFF
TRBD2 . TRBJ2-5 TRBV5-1 TGCGCCAGCAGCTCCGATCCGGGACTAGCGGGGGACCAAGAGACCCAGTACTTC CASSSDPGLAGDQETQYF
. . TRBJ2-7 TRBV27 TGTGCCAGCAGTCCGCGATCCCCCGAGGGGCAGTACTTC CASSPRSPEGQYF
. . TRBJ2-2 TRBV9 TGTGCCAGCAGCGTCTCTCCCGCTGGGGCCGGGGAGCTGTTTTTT CASSVSPAGAGELFF
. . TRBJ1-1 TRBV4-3 TGCGCCAGCAGCCCGGGGGGTGTGAACACTGAAGCTTTCTTT CASSPGGVNTEAFF